Below are 4 T cell receptor beta chains sequenced from a single sample in a study of human T cells and chemical hapten exposure. Individual cDNA molecules (in the library) carried attached unique molecular identifiers. TCRdb recomputed calls from the reads with MiXCR, one row per CDR3 protein. This sample has about 120,000 distinct CDR3 sequences; more than 8.5% occur once, and the top ten carry over 1.1%. Extraction of total RNA was performed on unfractionated whole blood. The sample taken for sequencing was whole blood. These receptors came from a human donor in good health. Some clones in this sample may be carry-over from other donors' samples.

This clonotype was counted only a few times. The rearrangement joins TRBV6-5 to TRBJ2-1; the D is unclear. Germline V CDR1 and CDR2: MNHEY, SVGAGI. There are 15 residues in the CDR3. The V gene lost 5 bases and the J gene lost 0 bases, with 11 bases spanning the gap. The DNA for the CDR3 is TGTGCCAGCAGTACGACTGAGAGCTCCTACAATGAGCAGTTCTTC. This gives the protein CASSTTESSYNEQFF.

In its sample, this clonotype was seen many times. The J gene is TRBJ2-4, the V gene TRBV29-1, with D hard to call. The germline V gene has CDR1 SQVTM and CDR2 ANQGSEA. Deletions cut 7 bases from V and 1 base from J, with 11 bases between. This CDR3 region has 13 residues. Written as DNA, the CDR3 is TGCAGCGGCGTGGGCGCTGCCAAAAACATTCAGTACTTC. Its translation: CSGVGAAKNIQYF. Combining the CDR3 with reference TRBV29-1 and TRBJ2-4 gives the whole variable domain SAVISQKPSRDICQRGTSLTIQCQVDSQVTMMFWYRQQPGQSLTLIATANQGSEATYESGFVIDKFPISRPNLTFSTLTVSNMSPEDSSIYLCSGVGAAKNIQYFGAGTRLSVL.

This clonotype showed up many times. This chain joins TRBV20-1 and TRBJ2-5; TRBD2 matches at 11 bases. Unmatched junction bases numbered 11, after V lost 0 bases and J lost 2 bases. CDR1 is DFQATT, CDR2 SNEGSKA, per germline (reference sequence). The CDR3 has 18 amino acids. The CDR3 reads CSAREGLAGGPGQETQYF. CDR3 sequence (DNA): TGCAGTGCTAGAGAAGGTTTAGCGGGAGGGCCTGGACAAGAGACCCAGTACTTC.

The chain carries TRBV5-1 and TRBJ2-7; TRBD1 aligns across 10 bases. CDR3 length equals 15 residues. The V gene end was trimmed by 4 bases and the J gene end by 6 bases; junction bases not matched to a gene: 10. Germline V gene sequence: CDR1 SGHRS, CDR2 YFSETQ. The CDR3 reads CASSHAGTGVREQYF. CDR3 sequence (DNA): TGCGCCAGCAGCCACGCCGGGACAGGGGTACGCGAGCAGTACTTC. Full variable domain (remainder filled in from reference TRBV5-1 and TRBJ2-7): KAGVTQTPRYLIKTRGQQVTLSCSPISGHRSVSWYQQTPGQGLQFLFEYFSETQRNKGNFPGRFSGRQFSNSRSEMNVSTLELGDSALYLCASSHAGTGVREQYFGPGTRLTVT.